This section outlines one T cell receptor beta chain sequence together with its context. This table comes from immunoSEQ multiplex PCR, and its TCRdb copy is limited to in-frame clones, with some not included. The profile covers fewer than 250,000 clones, with 65% to 85% appearing a single time and 3.2% taken by the ten largest. This CDR3 spans 15 amino acids. Germline CDR1 is SGHDT and CDR2 is YYEEEE. Trimming cost V 1 base and J 7 bases, with 15 bases left between them. Clinical history reported by participants formed the basis on which cohorts were assigned. This entry belongs to a study of blood T cell repertoires in COVID-19. About the study: Acute and convalescent COVID-19 specimens originated in the United States, Italy and Spain.

The J gene is TRBJ1-5, the V gene TRBV5-6; D call uncertain. The sequence came from a woman aged 25-40 years who had recovered from COVID-19. Sequencing input: PBMCs or T cells enriched from blood (not recorded which). Written as DNA, the CDR3 is TGTGCCAGCAGCTTGAGGCAAACCGGGAGCCAGCCCCAGCATTTT. Its protein is CASSLRQTGSQPQHF.